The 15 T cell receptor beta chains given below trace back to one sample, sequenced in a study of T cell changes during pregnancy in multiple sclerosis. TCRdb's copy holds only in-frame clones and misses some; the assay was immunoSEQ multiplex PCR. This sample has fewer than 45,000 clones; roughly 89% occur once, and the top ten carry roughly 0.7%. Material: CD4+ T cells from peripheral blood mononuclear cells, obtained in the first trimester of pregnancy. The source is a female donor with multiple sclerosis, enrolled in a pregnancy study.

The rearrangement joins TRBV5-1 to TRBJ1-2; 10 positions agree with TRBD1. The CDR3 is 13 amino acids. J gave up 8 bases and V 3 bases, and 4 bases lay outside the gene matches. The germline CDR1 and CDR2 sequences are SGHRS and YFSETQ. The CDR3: CASSWGQGMGYTF. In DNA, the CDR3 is TGCGCCAGCAGCTGGGGACAGGGGATGGGCTACACCTTC.

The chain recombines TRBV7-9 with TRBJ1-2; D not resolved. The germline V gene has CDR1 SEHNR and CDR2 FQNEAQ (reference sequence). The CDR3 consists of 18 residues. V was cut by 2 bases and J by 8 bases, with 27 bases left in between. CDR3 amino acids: CASSLNSWTLQNSGGYTF. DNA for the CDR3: TGTGCCAGCAGCTTAAATTCATGGACGCTCCAAAACTCGGGGGGCTACACCTTC.

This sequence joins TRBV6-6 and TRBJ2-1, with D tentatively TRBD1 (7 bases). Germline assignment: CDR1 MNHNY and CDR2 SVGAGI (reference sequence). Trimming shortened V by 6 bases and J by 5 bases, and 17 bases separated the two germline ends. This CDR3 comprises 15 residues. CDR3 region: CASRLQGGGHNEQFF. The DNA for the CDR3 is TGTGCCAGCAGACTCCAGGGGGGAGGTCACAATGAGCAGTTCTTC.

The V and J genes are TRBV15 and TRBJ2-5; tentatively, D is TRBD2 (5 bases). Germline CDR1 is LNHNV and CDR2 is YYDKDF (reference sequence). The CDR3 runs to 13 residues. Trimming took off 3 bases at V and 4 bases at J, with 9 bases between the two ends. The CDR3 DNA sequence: TGTGCCACCAGCAGTCCTGGGAGAGAGACCCAGTACTTC. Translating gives CATSSPGRETQYF.

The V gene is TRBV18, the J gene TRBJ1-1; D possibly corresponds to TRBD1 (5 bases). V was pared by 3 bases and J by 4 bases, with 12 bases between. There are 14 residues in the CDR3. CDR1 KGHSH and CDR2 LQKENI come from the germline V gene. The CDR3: CASSPVGTGTEAFF. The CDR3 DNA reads TGTGCCAGCTCACCCGTCGGAACAGGCACTGAAGCTTTCTTT.

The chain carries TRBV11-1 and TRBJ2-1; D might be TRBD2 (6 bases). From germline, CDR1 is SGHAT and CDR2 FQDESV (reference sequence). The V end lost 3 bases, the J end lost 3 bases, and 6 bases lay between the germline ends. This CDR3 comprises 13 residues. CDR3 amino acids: CASSFSGYNEQFF. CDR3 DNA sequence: TGTGCCAGCAGCTTTAGCGGCTACAATGAGCAGTTCTTC.

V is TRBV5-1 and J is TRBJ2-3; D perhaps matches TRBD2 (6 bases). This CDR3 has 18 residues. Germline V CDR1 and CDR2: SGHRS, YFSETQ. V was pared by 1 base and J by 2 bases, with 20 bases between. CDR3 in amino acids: CASSLKRESRTFTDTQYF. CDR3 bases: TGCGCCAGCAGCTTGAAACGGGAGTCTAGGACCTTCACAGATACGCAGTATTTT.

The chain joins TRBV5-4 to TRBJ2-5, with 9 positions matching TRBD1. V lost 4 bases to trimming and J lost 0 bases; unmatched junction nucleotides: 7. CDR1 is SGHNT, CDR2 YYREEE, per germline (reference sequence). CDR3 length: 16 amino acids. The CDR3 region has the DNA TGTGCCAGCAGCCCGGGGGACAGGGCGTACCAAGAGACCCAGTACTTC. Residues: CASSPGDRAYQETQYF.

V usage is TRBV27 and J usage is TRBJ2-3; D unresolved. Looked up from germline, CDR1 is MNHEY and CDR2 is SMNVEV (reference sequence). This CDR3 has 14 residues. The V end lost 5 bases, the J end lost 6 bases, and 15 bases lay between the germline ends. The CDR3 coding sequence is TGTGCCAGCAGTCTAAACCATGCCTGGGATACGCAGTATTTT. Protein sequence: CASSLNHAWDTQYF.

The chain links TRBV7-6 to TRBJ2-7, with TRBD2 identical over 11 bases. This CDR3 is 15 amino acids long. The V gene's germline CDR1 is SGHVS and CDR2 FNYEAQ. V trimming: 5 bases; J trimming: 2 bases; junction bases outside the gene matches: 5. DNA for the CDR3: TGTGCCAGCAGCAAGACTAGCGGGATCCCCTACGAGCAGTACTTC. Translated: CASSKTSGIPYEQYF.

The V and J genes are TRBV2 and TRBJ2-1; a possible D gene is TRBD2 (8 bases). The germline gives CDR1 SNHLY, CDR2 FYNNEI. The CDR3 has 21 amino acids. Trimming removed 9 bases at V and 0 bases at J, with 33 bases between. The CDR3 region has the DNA TGTGCCAGTAACCAGGCCCAAGGGGGCGGGAGGACCCTAAGCTCCTACAATGAGCAGTTCTTC. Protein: CASNQAQGGGRTLSSYNEQFF.

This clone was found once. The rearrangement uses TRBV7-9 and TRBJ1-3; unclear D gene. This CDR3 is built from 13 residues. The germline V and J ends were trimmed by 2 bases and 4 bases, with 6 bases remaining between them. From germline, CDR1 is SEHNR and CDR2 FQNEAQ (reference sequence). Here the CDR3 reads CASSLSSGNTIYF. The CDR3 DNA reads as TGTGCCAGCAGCTTATCGTCCGGAAACACCATATATTTT.

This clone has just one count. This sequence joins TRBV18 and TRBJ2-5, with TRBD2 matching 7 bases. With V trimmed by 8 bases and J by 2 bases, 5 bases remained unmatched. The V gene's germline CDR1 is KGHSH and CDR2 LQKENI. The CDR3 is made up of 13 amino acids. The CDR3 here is CASRRAGQETQYF. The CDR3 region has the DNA TGTGCCAGCCGACGAGCGGGACAAGAGACCCAGTACTTC.

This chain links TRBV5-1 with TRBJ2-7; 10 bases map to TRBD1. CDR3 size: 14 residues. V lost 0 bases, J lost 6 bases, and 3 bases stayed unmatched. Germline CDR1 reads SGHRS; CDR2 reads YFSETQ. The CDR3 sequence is CASSLGRTGGEQYF. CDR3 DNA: TGCGCCAGCAGCTTGGGGCGGACAGGGGGCGAGCAGTACTTC.

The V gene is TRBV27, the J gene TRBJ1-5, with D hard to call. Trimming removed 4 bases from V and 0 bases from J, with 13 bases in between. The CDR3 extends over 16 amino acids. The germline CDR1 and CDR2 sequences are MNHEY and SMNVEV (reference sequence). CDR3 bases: TGTGCCAGCAGTTCCCTAACCGATTATAGCAATCAGCCCCAGCATTTT. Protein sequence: CASSSLTDYSNQPQHF.